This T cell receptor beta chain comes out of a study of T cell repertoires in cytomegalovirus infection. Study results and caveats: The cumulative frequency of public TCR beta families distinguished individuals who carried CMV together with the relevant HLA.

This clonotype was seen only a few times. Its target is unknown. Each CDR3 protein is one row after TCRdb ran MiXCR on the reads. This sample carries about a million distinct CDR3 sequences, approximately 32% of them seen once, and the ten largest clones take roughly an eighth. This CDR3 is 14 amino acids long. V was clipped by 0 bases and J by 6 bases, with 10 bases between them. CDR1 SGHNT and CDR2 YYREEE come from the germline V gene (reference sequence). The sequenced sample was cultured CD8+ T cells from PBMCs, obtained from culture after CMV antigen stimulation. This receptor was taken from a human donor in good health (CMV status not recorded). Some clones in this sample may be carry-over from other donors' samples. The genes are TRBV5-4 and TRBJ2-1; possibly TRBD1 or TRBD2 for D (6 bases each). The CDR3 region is CASSLAPGANEQFF. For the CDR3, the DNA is TGTGCCAGCAGCTTGGCACCGGGGGCCAATGAGCAGTTCTTC.